The entry that follows covers one TCR beta chain sequence. Its antigen remains unknown. The data derive from a study of monozygotic twins with inflammatory bowel disease. The CDR3 has 14 residues. Per germline, CDR1 SGHRS and CDR2 YFSETQ. Study-level results: IBD patients, compared with healthy twins, shared fewer clonotypes with others (especially with disease activity). Support for any single strong IBD-associated signal or clonotype was not found.

Template switching incorporated UMIs with a 6-nucleotide sample barcode. From the 5' RACE reads, TCRdb lists one entry per CDR3 protein and no DNA. The sample includes approximately 400,000 distinct CDR3 sequences. The receptor was isolated from a human donor with ulcerative colitis or Crohn's disease, or a healthy co-twin of an affected twin (not recorded which). Sequencing input: blood. The V gene is TRBV5-1, the J gene TRBJ1-1; TCRdb selects TRBD1, and the lack of DNA leaves this call unchecked. The CDR3 loop reads CASNPQGAIGEAFF.